The rows below give T cell receptor beta chains drawn from one sample of a study of T cells after yellow fever vaccination. TCRdb used MiXCR to reprocess the 5' RACE reads, holding one entry per CDR3 protein. Here the sample spans 150,000 or so distinct CDR3 sequences, roughly a tenth being singletons. This material consisted of CD8+ T cells sorted from PBMCs, taken 45 days after the yellow fever booster vaccination. These receptors were taken from a man aged 18-30 years who received the YFV17D yellow fever vaccine. Both conserved end residues are trimmed from each CDR3. Clone size is stated in some rows and not others, as once, few, many or a class when expanded.

V gene: TRBV5-1
clone size: .
J gene: TRBJ2-6
CDR3 protein: ASSQDRYSGANVLT

V gene: TRBV11-2
clone size: .
J gene: TRBJ2-1
CDR3 protein: ASSVGQGGNEQF

V gene: TRBV11-2
clone size: .
J gene: TRBJ1-3
CDR3 protein: ASSAPGDPGNTIY

V gene: TRBV5-1
clone size: many
J gene: TRBJ2-2
CDR3 protein: ASSPSGGIGELF

V gene: TRBV6-2/TRBV6-3
clone size: .
J gene: TRBJ1-1
CDR3 protein: ASSYGIEAF

V gene: TRBV27
clone size: few
J gene: TRBJ1-6
CDR3 protein: ASSSTGHPLH

V gene: TRBV7-2
clone size: .
J gene: TRBJ1-4
CDR3 protein: ASSSNGLEAGHEKLF

V gene: TRBV23-1
clone size: many
J gene: TRBJ2-5
CDR3 protein: ASTWPWVLRETQY

V gene: TRBV5-1
clone size: many
J gene: TRBJ2-7
CDR3 protein: ASSLELSAYEQY

V gene: TRBV11-2
clone size: few
J gene: TRBJ2-5
CDR3 protein: ASSSTGGGETQY

V gene: TRBV6-5
clone size: many
J gene: TRBJ2-3
CDR3 protein: ASFATRGIGGTDTQY

V gene: TRBV12-3/TRBV12-4
clone size: few
J gene: TRBJ1-1
CDR3 protein: ASSFVSYTEAF

V gene: TRBV28
clone size: .
J gene: TRBJ2-5
CDR3 protein: ASGLDPRETQY

V gene: TRBV20-1
clone size: few
J gene: TRBJ1-5
CDR3 protein: SASPIQDGYNQPQH

V gene: TRBV7-2
clone size: .
J gene: TRBJ1-4
CDR3 protein: ASNEGTSGEKLF

V gene: TRBV9
clone size: few
J gene: TRBJ1-2
CDR3 protein: ASSAVDSRRDGYT

V gene: TRBV7-2
clone size: few
J gene: TRBJ1-2
CDR3 protein: ASSSTGIGTWSDGYT

V gene: TRBV7-9
clone size: few
J gene: TRBJ2-5
CDR3 protein: ASSPPTLSGGRQETQY

V gene: TRBV12-3/TRBV12-4
clone size: .
J gene: TRBJ1-5
CDR3 protein: ASSHSDSNQPQH

V gene: TRBV20-1
clone size: .
J gene: TRBJ2-1
CDR3 protein: SALKAGAASYNEQF

V gene: TRBV3-1
clone size: .
J gene: TRBJ1-4
CDR3 protein: ASSRDRDNEKLF

V gene: TRBV5-1
clone size: many
J gene: TRBJ2-1
CDR3 protein: ASSPGTGSSYNEQF

V gene: TRBV12-3/TRBV12-4
clone size: many
J gene: TRBJ2-7
CDR3 protein: ASSPGTSGYEQY

V gene: TRBV7-9
clone size: .
J gene: TRBJ2-7
CDR3 protein: ASSLDPGPYEQY